Given below is one T cell receptor beta chain in context. Method: immunoSEQ multiplex PCR; TCRdb's copy keeps in-frame clones and lacks some. The profile covers 450,000 to 500,000 clones, with roughly nine tenths appearing a single time and around 8% taken by the ten largest. This entry belongs to a study of blood T cell repertoires in COVID-19. Overall study: Collection of acute and convalescent COVID-19 samples took place in the United States, Italy and Spain.

Germline V CDR1 and CDR2: GTSNPN, SVGIG (reference sequence). CDR3 size: 14 residues. The V end was cut by 3 bases, the J end by 4 bases, with 13 bases between. Recruitment covered about two dozen US areas and drew participants whose ages spanned roughly 18 to 90 years. Donors in Cohort 3 counted as recovered after two negative PCRs, clearance, or symptom resolution. The clonotype comes from a woman in her sixties who had recovered from COVID-19. The sample was PBMCs or T cells enriched from blood (not recorded which). The chain couples TRBV30 to TRBJ1-5; D might be TRBD1 (5 bases). CDR3 sequence (DNA): TGTGCCTGGAGCCAGGGCCTCCTGAATCAGCCCCAGCATTTT. It translates to CAWSQGLLNQPQHF. Filled out from reference TRBV30 and TRBJ1-5, the complete variable domain reads SQTIHQWPATLVQPVGSPLSLECTVEGTSNPNLYWYRQAAGRGLQLLFYSVGIGQISSEVPQNLSASRPQDRQFILSSKKLLLSDSGFYLCAWSQGLLNQPQHFGDGTRLSIL.